This TCR beta chain is from a study of tumor-infiltrating lymphocytes in primary liver carcinoma. This clonotype has more than one count but fewer than ten. The germline CDR1 and CDR2 sequences are SQVTM and ANQGSEA. V lost 7 bases to trimming and J lost 5 bases, with 17 bases between them. This CDR3 region has 13 residues. Researchers generated TCR beta cDNA from 500 to 600 ng of total RNA, relying on a constant-region primer. Amplification in three nested multiplex PCR rounds with slightly modified ARM-PCR gave rise to TCR beta libraries. PCR rounds one and two used TRBV1-TRBV30 forward primers with a C-beta reverse primer for about 9 cycles each. Using its own MiXCR run on the multiplex PCR reads, TCRdb lists one record per CDR3 protein. The sample shows around 40,000 distinct CDR3 sequences, approximately 73% of them seen only once. Starting material for RNA and DNA co-extraction consisted of about 20-30 mg of unsorted bulk tissue.

The material sequenced was liver tumor tissue from sampling region 2. Subset: tumor region T2, inferior pole. V and J are TRBV29-1 and TRBJ1-1, with no clear D. This clonotype originated in a man in his forties or fifties with primary liver carcinoma and hepatitis B virus infection. The CDR3, as DNA: TGCAGCGCTCAGAGCCATAGGAATACTGAAGCTTTCTTT. As protein: CSAQSHRNTEAFF.